A selection of T cell receptor beta chains follows, all from one sample in a study of T cell responses to AZD1222 COVID-19 vaccine. Here immunoSEQ multiplex PCR was the method, and the copy in TCRdb shows in-frame clones only, minus some. The data contain some 97,000 clones, about 90% of them singletons. The sequenced sample was peripheral blood, obtained on day 0 of MenACWY control vaccination. These receptors all stem from an adult in good health. Each CDR3 is given with its conserved first and last residue. D genes are given only for firm matches. The size entry is marked missing in some rows and otherwise reads once, few, many or a size class.

>TRBJ1-2|17|once|TRBV4-1|-
CASSQGGPGPGTYGYTF
TGCGCCAGCAGCCAAGGGGGTCCGGGGCCGGGGACCTATGGCTACACCTTC
>TRBJ1-6|15|-|TRBV20-1|-
CSASPSGKGDSPLHF
TGCAGTGCCAGTCCCTCGGGGAAAGGGGATTCACCCCTCCACTTT
>TRBJ2-7|15|-|TRBV7-2|TRBD2
CASSPMALAGGEQYF
TGTGCCAGCAGCCCAATGGCCCTAGCGGGAGGTGAGCAGTACTTC
>TRBJ1-5|15|once|TRBV5-8|TRBD1
CASSLDRGLSQPQHF
TGTGCCAGCAGCTTGGACAGGGGGTTGAGCCAGCCCCAGCATTTT
>TRBJ1-1|15|few|TRBV7-2|-
CASSFTVAAHTEAFF
TGTGCCAGCAGCTTTACGGTAGCAGCACACACTGAAGCTTTCTTT
>TRBJ1-5|20|-|TRBV21-1|-
CASSKFRDSCRCYSNQPQHF
TGTGCCAGCAGCAAATTCCGGGACAGTTGTCGTTGCTATAGCAATCAGCCCCAGCATTTT
>TRBJ1-2|14|-|TRBV5-1|TRBD1
CASSLATGDTGYTF
TGCGCCAGCAGCTTGGCGACAGGGGATACGGGCTACACCTTC
>TRBJ1-2|15|-|TRBV4-3|-
CASSQDPRRGYGYTF
TGCGCCAGCAGCCAAGATCCGCGCAGGGGCTATGGCTACACCTTC
>TRBJ1-6|13|-|TRBV12-3/TRBV12-4|-
CASSLAGGSPLHF
TGTGCCAGCAGTTTGGCAGGCGGTTCACCCCTCCACTTT
>TRBJ2-3|14|-|TRBV7-2|-
CASSLRRGTDTQYF
TGTGCCAGCAGCTTAAGGCGGGGCACAGATACGCAGTATTTT
>TRBJ2-4|15|-|TRBV6-5|-
CASSLAGGAKNIQYF
TGTGCCAGCAGTTTGGCAGGAGGAGCCAAAAACATTCAGTACTTC
>TRBJ2-7|11|-|TRBV9|-
CASSDSGEQYF
TGTGCCAGCAGCGATAGCGGAGAGCAGTACTTC
>TRBJ2-3|16|-|TRBV28|TRBD2
CASSSQGAGVVDTQYF
TGTGCCAGCAGTTCCCAGGGAGCGGGAGTTGTAGATACGCAGTATTTT
>TRBJ2-1|16|-|TRBV6-6|TRBD2
CASSYSAGGLYNEQFF
TGTGCCAGCAGTTACTCTGCGGGAGGCCTCTATAATGAGCAGTTCTTC
>TRBJ2-5|13|once|TRBV29-1|-
CSVGGQFQETQYF
TGCAGCGTCGGCGGACAGTTCCAAGAGACCCAGTACTTC
>TRBJ2-7|16|-|TRBV4-1|TRBD2
CASSQPGLAEFYEQYF
TGCGCCAGCAGCCAACCCGGACTAGCTGAATTTTACGAGCAGTACTTC
>TRBJ1-2|14|-|TRBV21-1|-
CASSKVPAHYGYTF
TGTGCCAGCAGCAAAGTTCCGGCACACTATGGCTACACCTTC
>TRBJ1-1|12|-|TRBV9|-
CASRPANTEAFF
TGTGCCAGCAGACCAGCCAACACTGAAGCTTTCTTT
>TRBJ2-4|16|few|TRBV5-1|TRBD1
CASSLNAQGAQDIQYF
TGCGCCAGCAGCTTAAACGCCCAGGGGGCGCAGGACATTCAGTACTTC
>TRBJ2-1|15|-|TRBV28|TRBD2
CASSSSGRSFNEQFF
TGTGCCAGCAGCAGTAGCGGGAGATCCTTCAATGAGCAGTTCTTC
>TRBJ1-2|14|once|TRBV5-1|TRBD1
CASTSGTGGHGYTF
TGCGCCAGCACCTCCGGGACAGGAGGGCATGGCTACACCTTC
>TRBJ1-2|13|once|TRBV19|TRBD1
CASNLQGKDGYTF
TGTGCCAGTAATCTACAGGGGAAAGATGGCTACACCTTC
>TRBJ1-2|13|-|TRBV7-3|-
CASSLPDLIGYTF
TGTGCCAGCAGCCTTCCGGACTTGATTGGCTACACCTTC
>TRBJ1-5|16|-|TRBV6-2/TRBV6-3|TRBD1
CASSYSGGQFHQPQHF
TGTGCCAGCAGTTACTCGGGGGGACAGTTCCATCAGCCCCAGCATTTT
>TRBJ1-1|18|few|TRBV6-2/TRBV6-3|TRBD1
CASSYFRSDRGIRTEAFF
TGTGCCAGCAGTTACTTCAGATCCGACAGGGGAATTAGGACTGAAGCTTTCTTT
>TRBJ2-2|14|-|TRBV29-1|-
CSVIGLTNTGELFF
TGCAGCGTTATAGGACTAACGAACACCGGGGAGCTGTTTTTT
>TRBJ2-1|11|-|TRBV7-2|-
CASSLVSEQFF
TGTGCCAGCAGCTTAGTTAGCGAGCAGTTCTTC
>TRBJ2-2|20|-|TRBV21-1|-
CASSPLSPPDRGRYTGELFF
TGTGCCAGCAGCCCTCTCAGCCCTCCCGACAGGGGGCGATACACCGGGGAGCTGTTTTTT
>TRBJ1-1|14|-|TRBV28|-
CASSAPGGNTEAFF
TGTGCCAGCAGTGCCCCGGGGGGGAACACTGAAGCTTTCTTT
>TRBJ2-3|14|-|TRBV19|-
CASSIGGSADTQYF
TGTGCCAGTAGTATTGGAGGGTCGGCAGATACGCAGTATTTT
>TRBJ1-1|12|-|TRBV7-2|-
CASSFGFTEAFF
TGTGCCAGCAGCTTTGGGTTCACTGAAGCTTTCTTT
>TRBJ2-3|15|-|TRBV6-5|-
CASSLQGYSTDTQYF
TGTGCCAGCAGTTTGCAGGGGTATAGCACAGATACGCAGTATTTT
>TRBJ1-1|11|-|TRBV29-1|-
CSVAVAYEAFF
TGCAGCGTTGCGGTTGCATATGAAGCTTTCTTT
>TRBJ2-1|16|-|TRBV9|-
CASSVGGNVGDNEQFF
TGTGCCAGCAGCGTAGGAGGCAATGTGGGGGACAATGAGCAGTTCTTC
>TRBJ1-2|11|few|TRBV28|-
CASKGIYGYTF
TGTGCCAGCAAGGGCATCTATGGCTACACCTTC
>TRBJ1-5|12|-|TRBV2|-
CASSWTDQPQHF
TGTGCCAGCAGCTGGACGGATCAGCCCCAGCATTTT
>TRBJ1-5|14|-|TRBV28|-
CASSPTLGNQPQHF
TGTGCCAGCAGTCCCACGTTGGGCAATCAGCCCCAGCATTTT
>TRBJ1-1|13|-|TRBV21-1|-
CASSPLSGPEAFF
TGTGCCAGCAGCCCACTCAGTGGCCCTGAAGCTTTCTTT
>TRBJ1-1|15|-|TRBV11-2|TRBD1
CASSPETGPYTEAFF
TGTGCCAGCAGCCCCGAGACAGGGCCGTACACTGAAGCTTTCTTT
>TRBJ1-1|12|-|TRBV7-2|-
CASSPPGGQAFF
TGTGCCAGCAGCCCCCCGGGGGGACAAGCTTTCTTT
>TRBJ1-1|13|-|TRBV29-1|-
CSVVNRANTEAFF
TGCAGCGTTGTGAACAGGGCGAACACTGAAGCTTTCTTT
>TRBJ2-3|15|-|TRBV7-2|-
CASSLVGTSTDTQYF
TGTGCCAGCAGCTTAGTCGGCACCTCCACAGATACGCAGTATTTT
>TRBJ1-2|15|-|TRBV11-2|TRBD1
CASSPTTGTGYGYTF
TGTGCCAGCAGCCCAACCACAGGGACAGGCTATGGCTACACCTTC
>TRBJ1-3|15|-|TRBV7-7|TRBD1
CASSPGQFSGNTIYF
TGTGCCAGCAGCCCGGGACAGTTCTCTGGAAACACCATATATTTT
>TRBJ1-1|16|-|TRBV6-2/TRBV6-3|TRBD1
CASSYSMADRGREAFF
TGTGCCAGCAGTTACTCCATGGCGGACAGGGGGCGCGAAGCTTTCTTT
>TRBJ2-7|15|-|TRBV3-1/TRBV3-2|TRBD1
CASSLWGQGAWEQYF
TGTGCCAGCAGCCTTTGGGGACAGGGGGCCTGGGAGCAGTACTTC
>TRBJ1-3|12|once|TRBV10-3|-
CAISAEGNTIYF
TGTGCCATCAGTGCTGAAGGAAACACCATATATTTT
>TRBJ2-2|17|once|TRBV27|-
CASSWRLGGRPAGELFF
TGTGCCAGCAGTTGGCGTTTGGGGGGGCGCCCCGCCGGGGAGCTGTTTTTT
>TRBJ1-4|14|-|TRBV6-2/TRBV6-3|-
CASSSPYIEEKLFF
TGTGCCAGCAGTAGTCCCTACATTGAAGAAAAACTGTTTTTT
>TRBJ1-6|12|-|TRBV28|-
CASTRERQALHF
TGTGCCAGCACCCGCGAGAGGCAGGCCCTCCACTTT
>TRBJ1-1|15|once|TRBV28|-
CASSLLRGMNTEAFF
TGTGCCAGCAGTTTATTGCGGGGGATGAACACTGAAGCTTTCTTT